This TCR beta chain was recorded in a study of T cell responses to AZD1222 COVID-19 vaccine (dated by TCRdb to the early 2020s). Describing the broader study: TCR sequencing was performed for roughly 250 trial participants, of whom 200 to 210 were given two doses of AZD1222 and around 25 were given two doses of MenACWY control vaccine. Trial participants were enrolled by age into subgroups of 18-55, 56-69 and 70-plus years, and around 150, 29 and 61 TCR-sequenced participants, respectively, were included in these subgroups. Points the paper makes about the study in general: The 56-69-year group was small, and its depth increase did not reach significance, likely because of low power. Most participants were white British and females outnumbered males, and the authors suggested that clonal diversity may have been underestimated. Because no day 14 peak-response samples were available, the repertoires could be characterized only after the peak T cell response. Epitopes outside the regions mutated in the B.1.351 and B.1.1.7 variants were reportedly recognized by nearly half of the unique spike-specific TCRs. Only five to seven AZD1222 recipients were SARS-CoV-2 seropositive at baseline, limiting conclusions about previously exposed vaccinees. The whole spike protein was spanned by vaccine-associated CD4 TCRs, and dominant responses were seen in regions 160-218 and 743-854. After two AZD1222 doses, spike-specific TCR breadth and depth were significantly higher than at day 0 and than in MenACWY recipients.

Per the publication, the time point label means: about 28 days (+/-7) after the second vaccine dose. AZD1222 recipients with second doses at about 4 weeks or about 12 weeks were pooled, because spike-specific TCR depth and breadth did not differ between schedules. Vaccinee samples came from UK trials COV001 and COV002, including a single-blind randomized controlled phase 2/3 trial of AZD1222 (ChAdOx1 nCoV-19) in healthy adults. For TCRbeta chain sequencing, PBMC samples were collected from trial participants at day 0 and at day 28 after the second dose. The CDR3 regions of human TCRbeta chains were subjected to immunosequencing. Per the original workflow: Repertoire TCRs were checked for matches against a reference library of SARS-CoV-2-specific TCRs that had been generated using the MIRA antigen-specificity platform. Breadth was defined as the fraction of unique TCRs that were SARS-CoV-2-associated. Depth was defined as the fraction of total T cells that were SARS-CoV-2-associated. Each spike-specific TCR was assigned to its reactive spike region and to a CD4 or CD8 class using the MIRA data. Log10-transformed breadth and depth values were compared by one-way ANOVA with Sidak's multiple comparisons tests. As stored in TCRdb, this immuneACCESS dataset retains in-frame rearrangements with V and J assigned. A fraction of the clones does not appear; measured against another copy, unresolved V genes explain less than half of the discrepancy, and the remainder lacks a known reason. V, J and clone size derive from that table, while D and trimming were established from the DNA sequence. Counted in this sample were 80,000 to 100,000 clones; under 95% of them appeared once. The ten largest clones represent about 9.9% of the sample.

Comment on this clone: Its antigen is currently not known. The input lacks base qualities; no much larger clone sits a single base away.

Including cysteine and phenylalanine, the CDR3 has 14 amino acids. Of all the DNA, just the CDR3 is kept, 42 bases in frame from base 1. V is reduced by 5 bases and J by 5 bases, leaving a spacing of 13 bases between them. CDR1 is given as SEHNR and CDR2 as FQNEAQ, both from the germline V gene (reference sequence). Specimen: peripheral blood, collected 28 days after the second AZD1222 dose. The chain employs TRBV7-9 and TRBJ2-1; the D gene is possibly TRBD2, with 5 bases matching. This receptor was obtained from an adult who received the AZD1222 COVID-19 vaccine. At the DNA level, the sequence is TGTGCCAGCAGCGTCCTTCCGCGGGACAATGAGCAGTTCTTC. This sequence encodes CASSVLPRDNEQFF.